This T cell receptor (beta chain) originates from a study of cytomegalovirus exposure and HLA in healthy donors. The germline CDR1 and CDR2 sequences are MNHEY and SMNVEV (reference sequence). V gave up 3 bases and J gave up 4 bases, with 10 bases separating them. The length of the CDR3 is 14 residues. PCR employed 60 Vbeta and 13 Jbeta primers. Sequencing was performed with immunoSEQ multiplex PCR; in TCRdb, only in-frame clones are kept and a portion is missing. The sample consists of about 94,000 clones, around three fifths of them appearing once. This chain uses TRBV27 with TRBJ1-5; D uncertain. The sequencing input was PBMCs. The TCR originated in a young man in good health and CMV-seronegative. The CDR3 region is CASSLYRENQPQHF. CDR3 nucleotides: TGTGCCAGCAGTTTGTACAGAGAGAATCAGCCCCAGCATTTT.